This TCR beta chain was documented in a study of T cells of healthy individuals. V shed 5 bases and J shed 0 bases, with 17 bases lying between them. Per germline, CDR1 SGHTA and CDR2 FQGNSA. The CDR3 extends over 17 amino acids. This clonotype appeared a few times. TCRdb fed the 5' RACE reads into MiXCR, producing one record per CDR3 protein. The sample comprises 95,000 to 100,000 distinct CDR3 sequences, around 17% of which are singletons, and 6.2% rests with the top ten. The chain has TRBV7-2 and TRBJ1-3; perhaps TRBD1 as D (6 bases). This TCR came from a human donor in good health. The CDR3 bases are TGTGCCAGCAGCCGAGGAGGGGGATCGCTCTCTGGAAACACCATATATTTT. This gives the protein CASSRGGGSLSGNTIYF.